Given below is one T cell receptor beta chain in context. Its antigen is still unknown. Per the germline V gene, CDR1 is DFQATT and CDR2 is SNEGSKA (reference sequence). Deletions cut 0 bases from V and 8 bases from J, with 17 bases between. The CDR3 has 16 amino acids. The diagnosis combined clinical symptoms, thyroxine, TRAb, thyroid ultrasound and orbital computed tomography scans. The source of the sample is a study of Graves' ophthalmopathy and Graves' hyperthyroidism. Study overall: Researchers obtained peripheral blood at initial diagnosis, before any treatment had begun.

Study-wide results and limits: Among thyroid clonotypes expanded above 0.001 frequency, most also appeared in blood. Sensitivity of under 71% and specificity of roughly 78% were achieved by the model that predicted ophthalmopathy progression.

The TCR beta CDR3 regions underwent amplification from RNA transcripts. Second-round multiplex PCR came after a first-round RT-PCR that employed HTBI primers. TCRdb reanalysed the multiplex PCR reads using MiXCR and keeps one entry per CDR3 protein. The sample has 260,000 or so distinct CDR3 sequences, less than 55% seen once. The chain carries TRBV20-1 and TRBJ1-6; D perhaps matches TRBD1 (5 bases). Sequencing was carried out using peripheral blood. This receptor was taken from an adult man with Graves' ophthalmopathy. CDR3 sequence reads: CSARDPGRGVDSPLHF. CDR3 nucleotide sequence: TGCAGTGCTAGAGATCCCGGGAGAGGGGTGGATTCACCCCTCCACTTT.